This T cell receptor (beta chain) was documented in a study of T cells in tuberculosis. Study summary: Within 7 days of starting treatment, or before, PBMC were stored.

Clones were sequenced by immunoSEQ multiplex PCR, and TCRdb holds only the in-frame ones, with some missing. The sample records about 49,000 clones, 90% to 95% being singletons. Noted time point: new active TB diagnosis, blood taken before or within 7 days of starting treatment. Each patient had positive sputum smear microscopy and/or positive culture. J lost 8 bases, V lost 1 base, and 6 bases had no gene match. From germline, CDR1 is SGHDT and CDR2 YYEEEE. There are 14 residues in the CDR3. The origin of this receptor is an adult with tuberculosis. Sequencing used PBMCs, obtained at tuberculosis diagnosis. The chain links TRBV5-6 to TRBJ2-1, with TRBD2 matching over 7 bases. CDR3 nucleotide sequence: TGTGCCAGCAGCTTGATGAGACTAGCTGATGAGCAGTTCTTC. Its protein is CASSLMRLADEQFF.